This passage covers 4 T cell receptor beta chains from one sample sequenced in a study of response to subunit inactivated influenza vaccine (dated by TCRdb to between 2018 and 2020). The library was prepared using RT-PCR. Instrument on record: Illumina HiSeq 2500. The public reads were reprocessed in TCRdb via fastp at Q25 and MiXCR, keeping in-frame beta chains. Every entry covers one CDR3 protein and lists the most common genes and DNA from its rows. Across this sample there are around 710,000 distinct CDR3 sequences, with around 13% seen only once. The ten top clones hold around 7% of the sample. Here the sequenced sample was PBMCs from blood, taken approximately 15 days before vaccination. The receptor source for this set is a man aged 50-60 years who received an inactivated influenza vaccine. Donor details come from another sample of the same person, matched by shared clones.

To note about this clonotype: Possible read error: a much larger clone is one base away. The rearrangement joins TRBV4-1 to TRBJ2-7; 7 bases fit TRBD2. The V gene end was trimmed by 4 bases and the J gene end by 2 bases; junction bases not matched to a gene: 8. CDR3 size: 15 residues. Germline CDR1 is MGHRA and CDR2 is YSYEKL. The CDR3: CASSPKAGRTYEQYF. CDR3 DNA sequence: TGCGCCAGCAGCCCTAAAGCGGGACGAACCTACGAGCAGTACTTC.

The gene calls are TRBV30 and TRBJ2-1; D remains ambiguous. The ends were cut back, 8 bases at V and 4 bases at J, with 12 bases in the middle. CDR1 and CDR2 (germline): GTSNPN, SVGIG (reference sequence). The CDR3 length is 12 residues. This chain's CDR3 is CALVQAYNEQFF. CDR3 bases: TGTGCCCTGGTTCAGGCGTACAATGAGCAGTTCTTC. Supplemented by reference TRBV30 and TRBJ2-1, the full variable domain reads SQTIHQWPATLVQPVGSPLSLECTVEGTSNPNLYWYRQAAGRGLQLLFYSVGIGQISSEVPQNLSASRPQDRQFILSSKKLLLSDSGFYLCALVQAYNEQFFGPGTRLTVL.

This clonotype has more than one count but fewer than ten. The chain employs TRBV20-1 and TRBJ2-3; a possible D gene is TRBD1 (5 bases). Between the trimmed V and J ends, which lost 3 bases and 6 bases, there was a span of 13 bases. CDR1 DFQATT and CDR2 SNEGSKA come from the germline V gene (reference sequence). CDR3 size: 13 residues. CDR3 DNA: TGCAGTGCTAGTCAGGGTCAGACGGATACGCAGTATTTT. Amino acid sequence: CSASQGQTDTQYF.

This chain connects TRBV5-6 to TRBJ2-5, with D tentatively TRBD2 (5 bases). Germline V CDR1 and CDR2: SGHDT, YYEEEE. The CDR3 loop spans 14 amino acids. Trimming took 0 bases from V and 6 from J, leaving 12 bases between them. CDR3 loop: CASSLGAGKKTQYF. In DNA form, the CDR3 reads TGTGCCAGCAGCTTGGGAGCCGGGAAGAAGACCCAGTACTTC.